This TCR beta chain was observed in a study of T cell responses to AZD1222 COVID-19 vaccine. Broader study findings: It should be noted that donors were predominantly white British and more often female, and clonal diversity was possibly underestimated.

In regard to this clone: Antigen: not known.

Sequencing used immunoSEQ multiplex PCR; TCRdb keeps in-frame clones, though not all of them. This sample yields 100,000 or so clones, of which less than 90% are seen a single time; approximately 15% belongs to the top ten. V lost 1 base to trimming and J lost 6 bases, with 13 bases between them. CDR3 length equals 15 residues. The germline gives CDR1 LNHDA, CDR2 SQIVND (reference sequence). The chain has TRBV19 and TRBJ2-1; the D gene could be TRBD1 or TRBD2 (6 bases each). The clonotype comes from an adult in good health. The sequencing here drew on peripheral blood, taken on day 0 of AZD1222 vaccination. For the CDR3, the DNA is TGTGCCAGTAGTATAGGGGGGGCGTTGGGCAATGAGCAGTTCTTC. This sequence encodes CASSIGGALGNEQFF.